The clone carrying this T cell receptor beta chain came up many times. The source of the sample is a study of blood T cells in healthy people across ages. This CDR3 region has 15 residues. Germline V gives CDR1 SGHTA, CDR2 FQGNSA. V lost 2 bases and J 0 bases, leaving 9 bases between the germline ends. Through a sample-barcoded 5' primer and a J-beta primer mix, a second PCR was run for about 6 to 11 cycles. One entry per CDR3 protein, called by TCRdb with MiXCR from the 5' RACE reads. The sample includes 630,000 or so distinct CDR3 sequences, 32% of them seen just once. This chain connects TRBV7-2 to TRBJ2-3; maybe TRBD1 (6 bases). The sample was blood. This TCR came from a woman of 80 years or more in good health. CDR3 DNA: TGTGCCAGCAGCTTATGGACAGTAAGCACAGATACGCAGTATTTT. Translating gives CASSLWTVSTDTQYF.